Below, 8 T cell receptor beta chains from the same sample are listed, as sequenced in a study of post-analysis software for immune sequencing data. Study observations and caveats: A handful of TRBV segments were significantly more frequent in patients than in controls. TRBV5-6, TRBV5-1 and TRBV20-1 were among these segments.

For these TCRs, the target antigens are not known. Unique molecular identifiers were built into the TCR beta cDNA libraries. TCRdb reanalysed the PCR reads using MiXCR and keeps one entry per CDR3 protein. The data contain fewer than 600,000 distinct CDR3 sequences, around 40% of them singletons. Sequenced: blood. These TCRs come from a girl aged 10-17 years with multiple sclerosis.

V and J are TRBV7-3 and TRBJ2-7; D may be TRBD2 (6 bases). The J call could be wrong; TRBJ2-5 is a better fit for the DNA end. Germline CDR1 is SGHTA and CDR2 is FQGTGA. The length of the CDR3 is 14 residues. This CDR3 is CASSRFGGEETQYF. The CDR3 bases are TGTGCCAGTAGCCGGTTCGGCGGGGAAGAGACCCAGTACTTC.

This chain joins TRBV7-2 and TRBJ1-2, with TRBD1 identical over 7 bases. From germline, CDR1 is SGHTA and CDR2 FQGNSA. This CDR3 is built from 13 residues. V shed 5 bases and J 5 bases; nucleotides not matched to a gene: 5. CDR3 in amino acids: CASSPEGAYGYTF. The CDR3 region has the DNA TGTGCCAGCAGCCCCGAGGGGGCTTATGGCTACACCTTC.

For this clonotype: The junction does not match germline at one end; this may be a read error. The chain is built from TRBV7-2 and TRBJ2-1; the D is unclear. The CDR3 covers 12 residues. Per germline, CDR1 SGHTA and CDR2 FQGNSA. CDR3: CASGLDRSAEFF. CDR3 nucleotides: TGTGCCAGCGGCTTAGATCGCTCCGCTGAGTTCTTC.

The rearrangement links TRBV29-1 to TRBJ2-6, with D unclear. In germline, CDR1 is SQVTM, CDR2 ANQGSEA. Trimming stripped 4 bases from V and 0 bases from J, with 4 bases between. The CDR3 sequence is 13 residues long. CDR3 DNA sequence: TGCAGCGTTGCCAACTCTGGGGCCAACGTCCTGACTTTC. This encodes CSVANSGANVLTF.

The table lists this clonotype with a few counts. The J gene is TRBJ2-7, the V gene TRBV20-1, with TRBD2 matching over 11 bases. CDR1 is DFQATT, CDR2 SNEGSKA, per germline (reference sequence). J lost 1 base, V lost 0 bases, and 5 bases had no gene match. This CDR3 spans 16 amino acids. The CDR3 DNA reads TGCAGTGCTAGAGATCCAACTAGCGGGAGTTCCTACGAGCAGTACTTC. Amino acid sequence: CSARDPTSGSSYEQYF.

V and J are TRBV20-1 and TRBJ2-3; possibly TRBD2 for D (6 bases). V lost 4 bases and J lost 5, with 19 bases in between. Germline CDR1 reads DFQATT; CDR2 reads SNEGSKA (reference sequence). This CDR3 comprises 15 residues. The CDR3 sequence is CSANAPGTLVDTQYF. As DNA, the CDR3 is TGCAGTGCTAATGCCCCCGGGACTCTCGTAGATACGCAGTATTTT.

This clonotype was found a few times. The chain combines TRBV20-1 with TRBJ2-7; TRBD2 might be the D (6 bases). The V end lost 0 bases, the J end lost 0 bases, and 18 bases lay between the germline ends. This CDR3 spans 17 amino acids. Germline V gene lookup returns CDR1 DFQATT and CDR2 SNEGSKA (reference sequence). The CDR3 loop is CSARDSSAGGTSYEQYF. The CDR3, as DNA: TGCAGTGCTAGAGATTCCTCCGCTGGCGGGACCTCCTACGAGCAGTACTTC.

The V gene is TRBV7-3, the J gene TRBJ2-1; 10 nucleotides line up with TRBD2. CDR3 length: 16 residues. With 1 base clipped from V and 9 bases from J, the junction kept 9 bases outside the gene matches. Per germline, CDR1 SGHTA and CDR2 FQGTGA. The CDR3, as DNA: TGTGCCAGCAGCTTAAGGTGGTCTAGCGGGAGCAGTGAGCAGTTCTTC. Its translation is CASSLRWSSGSSEQFF.